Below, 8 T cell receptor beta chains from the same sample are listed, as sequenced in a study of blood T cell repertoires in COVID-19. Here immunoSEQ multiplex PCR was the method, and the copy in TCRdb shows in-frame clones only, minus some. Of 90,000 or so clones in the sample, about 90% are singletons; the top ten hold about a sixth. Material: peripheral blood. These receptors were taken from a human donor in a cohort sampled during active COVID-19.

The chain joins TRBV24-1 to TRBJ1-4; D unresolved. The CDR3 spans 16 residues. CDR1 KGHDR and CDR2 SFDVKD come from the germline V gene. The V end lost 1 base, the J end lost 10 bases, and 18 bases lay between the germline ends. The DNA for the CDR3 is TGTGCCACCAGTGATTTTCAGGACGGGGTCGATCGAAAACTGTTTTTT. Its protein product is CATSDFQDGVDRKLFF.

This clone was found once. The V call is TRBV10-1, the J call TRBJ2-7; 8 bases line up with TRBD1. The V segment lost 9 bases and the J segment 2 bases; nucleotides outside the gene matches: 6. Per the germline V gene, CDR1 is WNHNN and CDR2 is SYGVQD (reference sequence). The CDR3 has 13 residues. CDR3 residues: CARDRVSAYEQYF. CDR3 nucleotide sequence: TGCGCCAGGGACAGGGTGTCGGCCTACGAGCAGTACTTC.

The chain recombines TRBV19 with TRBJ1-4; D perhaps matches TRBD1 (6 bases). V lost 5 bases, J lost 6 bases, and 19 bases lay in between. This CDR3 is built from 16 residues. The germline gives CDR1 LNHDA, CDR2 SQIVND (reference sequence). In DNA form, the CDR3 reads TGTGCCAGTAGTGCGACAGGACCCACATATGATGAAAAACTGTTTTTT. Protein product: CASSATGPTYDEKLFF. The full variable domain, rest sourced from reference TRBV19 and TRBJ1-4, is DGGITQSPKYLFRKEGQNVTLSCEQNLNHDAMYWYRQDPGQGLRLIYYSQIVNDFQKGDIAEGYSVSREKKESFPLTVTSAQKNPTAFYLCASSATGPTYDEKLFFGSGTQLSVL.

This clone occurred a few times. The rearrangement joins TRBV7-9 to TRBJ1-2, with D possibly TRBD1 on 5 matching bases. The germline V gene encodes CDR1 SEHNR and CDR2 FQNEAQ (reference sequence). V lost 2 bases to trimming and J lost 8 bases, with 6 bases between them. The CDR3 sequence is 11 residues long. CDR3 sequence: CASSLSGGYTF. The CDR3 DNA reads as TGTGCCAGCAGCTTATCAGGGGGCTACACCTTC.

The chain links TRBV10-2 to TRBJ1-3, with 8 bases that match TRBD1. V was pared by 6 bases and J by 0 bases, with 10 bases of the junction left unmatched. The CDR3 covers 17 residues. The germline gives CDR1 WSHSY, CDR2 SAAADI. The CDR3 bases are TGCGCCAGCAGCCCCCCGCGGACAGGGTCCTCTGGAAACACCATATATTTT. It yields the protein CASSPPRTGSSGNTIYF.

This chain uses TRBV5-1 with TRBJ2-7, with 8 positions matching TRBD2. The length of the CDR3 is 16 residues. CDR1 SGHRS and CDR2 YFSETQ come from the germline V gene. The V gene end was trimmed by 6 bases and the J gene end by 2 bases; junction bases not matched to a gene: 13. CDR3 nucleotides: TGCGCCAGCAAAGGGGGTGGAGCGGGAGCGCCCTACGAGCAGTACTTC. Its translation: CASKGGGAGAPYEQYF.

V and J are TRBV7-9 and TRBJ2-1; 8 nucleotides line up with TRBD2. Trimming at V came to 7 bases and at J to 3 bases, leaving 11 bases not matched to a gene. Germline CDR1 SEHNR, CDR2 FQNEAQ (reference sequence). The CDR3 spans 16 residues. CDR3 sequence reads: CASTKGGSGVYNEQFF. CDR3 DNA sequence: TGTGCCAGCACCAAAGGGGGTAGCGGGGTCTACAATGAGCAGTTCTTC.

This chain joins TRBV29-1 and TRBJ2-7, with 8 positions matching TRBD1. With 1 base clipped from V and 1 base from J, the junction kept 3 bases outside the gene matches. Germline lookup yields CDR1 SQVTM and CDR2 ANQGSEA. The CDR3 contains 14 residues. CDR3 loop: CSVEVHRGSYEQYF. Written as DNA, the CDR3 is TGCAGCGTTGAAGTTCACAGGGGGTCCTACGAGCAGTACTTC.